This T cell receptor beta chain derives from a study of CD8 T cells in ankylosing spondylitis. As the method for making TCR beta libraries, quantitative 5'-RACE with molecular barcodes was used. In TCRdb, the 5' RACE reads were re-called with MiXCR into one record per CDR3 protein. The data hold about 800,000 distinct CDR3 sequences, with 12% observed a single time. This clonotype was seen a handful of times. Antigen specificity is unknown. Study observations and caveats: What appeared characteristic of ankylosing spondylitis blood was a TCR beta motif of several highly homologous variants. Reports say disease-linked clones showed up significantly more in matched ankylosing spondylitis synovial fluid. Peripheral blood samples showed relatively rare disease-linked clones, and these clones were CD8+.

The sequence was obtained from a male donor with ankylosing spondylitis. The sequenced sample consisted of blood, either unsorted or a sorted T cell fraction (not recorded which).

CDR3 protein: CSAVHPLAGVPYEQYF. In DNA, the CDR3 is TGCAGTGCCGTTCACCCACTAGCGGGAGTTCCCTACGAGCAGTACTTC. The chain combines TRBV20-1 with TRBJ2-7; the match to TRBD2 covers 11 bases. V lost 6 bases to trimming and J lost 2 bases; unmatched junction nucleotides: 12. Germline V gene sequence: CDR1 DFQATT, CDR2 SNEGSKA (reference sequence). This CDR3 has 16 residues.